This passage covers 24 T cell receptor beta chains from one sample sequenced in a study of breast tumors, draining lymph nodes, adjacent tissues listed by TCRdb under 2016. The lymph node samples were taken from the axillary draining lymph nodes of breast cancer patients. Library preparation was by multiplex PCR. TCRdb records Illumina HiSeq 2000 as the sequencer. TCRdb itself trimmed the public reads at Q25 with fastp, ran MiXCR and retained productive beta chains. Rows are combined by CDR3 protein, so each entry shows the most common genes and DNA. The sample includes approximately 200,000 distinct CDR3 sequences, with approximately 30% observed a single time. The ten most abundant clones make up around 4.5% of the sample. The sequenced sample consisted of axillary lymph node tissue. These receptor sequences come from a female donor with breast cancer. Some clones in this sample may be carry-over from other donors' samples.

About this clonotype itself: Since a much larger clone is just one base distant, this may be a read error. The CDR3 spells CAISAGFFYEQYF. CDR3 DNA: TGTGCCATCTCGGCAGGGTTTTTCTACGAGCAGTACTTC. V and J are TRBV10-3 and TRBJ2-7, with D perhaps TRBD1 (5 bases). Germline loops: CDR1 ENHRY, CDR2 SYGVKD. V shed 8 bases and J shed 3 bases, with 14 bases lying between them. This CDR3 has 13 residues.

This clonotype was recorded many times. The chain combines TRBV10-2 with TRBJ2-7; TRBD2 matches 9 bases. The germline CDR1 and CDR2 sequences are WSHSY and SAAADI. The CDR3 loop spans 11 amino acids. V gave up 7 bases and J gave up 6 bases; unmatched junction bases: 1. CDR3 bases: TGCGCCAGCACTAGCGGGACCGAGCAGTACTTC. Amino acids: CASTSGTEQYF.

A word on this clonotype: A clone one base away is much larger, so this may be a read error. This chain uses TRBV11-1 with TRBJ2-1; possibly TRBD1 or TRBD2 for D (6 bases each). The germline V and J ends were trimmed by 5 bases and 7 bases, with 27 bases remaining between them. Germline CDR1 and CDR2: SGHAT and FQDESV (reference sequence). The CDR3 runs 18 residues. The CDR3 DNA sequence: TGTGCCAGCAGCCAAAAGTCTACTAGCAGGGGCCGACGGAATGAGCAGTTCTTC. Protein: CASSQKSTSRGRRNEQFF.

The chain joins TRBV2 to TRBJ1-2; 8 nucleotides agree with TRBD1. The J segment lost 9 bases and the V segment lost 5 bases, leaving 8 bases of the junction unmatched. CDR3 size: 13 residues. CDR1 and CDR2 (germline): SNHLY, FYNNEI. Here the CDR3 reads CASSSTGAISYTF. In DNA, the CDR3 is TGTGCCAGCAGTTCGACAGGGGCTATAAGCTACACCTTC.

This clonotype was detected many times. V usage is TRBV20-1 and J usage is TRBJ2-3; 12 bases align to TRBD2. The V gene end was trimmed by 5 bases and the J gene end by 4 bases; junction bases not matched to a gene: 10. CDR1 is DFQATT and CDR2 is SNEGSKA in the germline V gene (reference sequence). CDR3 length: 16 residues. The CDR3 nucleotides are TGCAGTGCTGTTCGACTAGCGGGAGTTAGAGCAGATACGCAGTATTTT. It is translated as CSAVRLAGVRADTQYF.

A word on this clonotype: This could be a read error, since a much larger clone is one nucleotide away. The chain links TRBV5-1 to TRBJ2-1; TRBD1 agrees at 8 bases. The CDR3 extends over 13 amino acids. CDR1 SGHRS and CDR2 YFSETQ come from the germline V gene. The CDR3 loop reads CASSSTGVNDQFF. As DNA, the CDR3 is TGCGCCAGCAGCTCGACAGGGGTCAATGACCAGTTCTTC.

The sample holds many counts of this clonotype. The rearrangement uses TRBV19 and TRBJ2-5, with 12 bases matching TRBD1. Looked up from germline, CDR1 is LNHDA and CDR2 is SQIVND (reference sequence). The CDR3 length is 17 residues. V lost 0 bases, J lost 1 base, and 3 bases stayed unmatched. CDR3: CASSIDLGQGAQETQYF. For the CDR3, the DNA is TGTGCCAGTAGTATAGATCTGGGACAGGGGGCCCAAGAGACCCAGTACTTC.

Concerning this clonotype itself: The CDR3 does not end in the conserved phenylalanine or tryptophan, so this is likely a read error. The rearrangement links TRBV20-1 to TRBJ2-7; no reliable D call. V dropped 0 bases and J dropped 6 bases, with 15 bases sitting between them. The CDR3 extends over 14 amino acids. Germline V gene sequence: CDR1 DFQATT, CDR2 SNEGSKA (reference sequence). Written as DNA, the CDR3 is TGCAGTGCTAGAGATCGAGTCGGCGTCTCCGAGCAGTACTAC. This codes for CSARDRVGVSEQYY.

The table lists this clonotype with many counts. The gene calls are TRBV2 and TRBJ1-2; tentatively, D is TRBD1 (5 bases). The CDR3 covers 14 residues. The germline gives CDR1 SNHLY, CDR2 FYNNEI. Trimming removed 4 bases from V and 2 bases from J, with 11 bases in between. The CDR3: CASSARGANYGYTF. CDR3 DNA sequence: TGTGCCAGCAGTGCACGGGGCGCCAACTATGGCTACACCTTC.

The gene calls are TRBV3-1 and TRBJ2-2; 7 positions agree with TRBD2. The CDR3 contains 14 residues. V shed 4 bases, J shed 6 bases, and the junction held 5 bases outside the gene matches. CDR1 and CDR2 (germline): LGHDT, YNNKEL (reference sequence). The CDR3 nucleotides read TGTGCCAGCAGCCTCCTGGGAGGGCCCGGGGAGCTGTTTTTT. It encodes CASSLLGGPGELFF.

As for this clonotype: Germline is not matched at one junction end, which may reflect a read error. This CDR3 is CASSLDSGRDRAKHF. The CDR3 DNA reads as TGCGCCAGCAGCTTGGATTCGGGGAGGGACAGGGCTAAGCACTTC. The chain carries TRBV5-1 and TRBJ2-7, with 9 positions matching TRBD1. Germline V gene sequence: CDR1 SGHRS, CDR2 YFSETQ. This CDR3 contains 15 residues.

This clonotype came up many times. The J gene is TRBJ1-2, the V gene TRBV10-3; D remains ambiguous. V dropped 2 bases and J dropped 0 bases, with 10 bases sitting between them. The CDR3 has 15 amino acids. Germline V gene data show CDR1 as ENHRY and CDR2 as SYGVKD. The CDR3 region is CAISESGTSNYGYTF. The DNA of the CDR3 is TGTGCCATCAGTGAGAGCGGTACATCTAACTATGGCTACACCTTC.

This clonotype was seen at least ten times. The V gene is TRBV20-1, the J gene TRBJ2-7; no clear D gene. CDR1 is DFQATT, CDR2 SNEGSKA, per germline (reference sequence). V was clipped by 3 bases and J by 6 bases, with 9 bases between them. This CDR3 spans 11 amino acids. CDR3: CSARELVEQYF. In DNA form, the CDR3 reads TGCAGTGCTAGGGAGTTAGTCGAGCAGTACTTC.

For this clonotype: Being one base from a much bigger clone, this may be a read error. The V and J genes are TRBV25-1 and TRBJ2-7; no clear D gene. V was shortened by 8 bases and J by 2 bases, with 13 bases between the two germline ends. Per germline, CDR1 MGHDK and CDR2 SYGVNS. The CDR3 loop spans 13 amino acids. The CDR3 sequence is CASSPEVTYEQYF. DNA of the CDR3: TGTGCCAGCTCACCAGAGGTTACCTACGAGCAGTACTTC.

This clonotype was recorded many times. CDR3 sequence (DNA): TGCAGTCCAAGTGAGGGGACTGCGGAGACCCAGTACTTC. This translates into CSPSEGTAETQYF. This chain links TRBV20-1 with TRBJ2-5; tentative D call: TRBD2 (6 bases). The V end was cut by 8 bases, the J end by 5 bases, with 18 bases between. Germline loops: CDR1 DFQATT, CDR2 SNEGSKA (reference sequence). The CDR3 has 13 residues.

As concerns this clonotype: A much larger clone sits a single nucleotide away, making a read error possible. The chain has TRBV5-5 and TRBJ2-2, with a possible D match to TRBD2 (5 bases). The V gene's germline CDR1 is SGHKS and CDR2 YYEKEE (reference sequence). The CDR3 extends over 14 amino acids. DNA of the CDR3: TGTGCCAGCAGCTTGGGGGTCCTTACCGGGGAGCTGTCTTTT. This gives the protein CASSLGVLTGELSF. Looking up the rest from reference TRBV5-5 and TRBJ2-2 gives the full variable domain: DAGVTQSPTHLIKTRGQQVTLRCSPISGHKSVSWYQQVLGQGPQFIFQYYEKEERGRGNFPDRFSARQFPNYSSELNVNALLLGDSALYLCASSLGVLTGELSFGEGSRLTVL.

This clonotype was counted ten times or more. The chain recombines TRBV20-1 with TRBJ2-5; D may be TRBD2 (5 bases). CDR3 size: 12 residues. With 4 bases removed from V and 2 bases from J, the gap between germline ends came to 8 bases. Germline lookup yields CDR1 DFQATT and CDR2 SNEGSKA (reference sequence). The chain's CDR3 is CSAKTIQETQYF. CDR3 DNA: TGCAGTGCTAAGACTATACAAGAGACCCAGTACTTC.

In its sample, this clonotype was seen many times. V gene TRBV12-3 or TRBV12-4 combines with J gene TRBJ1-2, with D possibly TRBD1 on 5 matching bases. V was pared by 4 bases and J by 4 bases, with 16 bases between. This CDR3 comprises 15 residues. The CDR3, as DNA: TGTGCCAGCAGTTCCGGCGGGGGGTTAGGCTATGGCTACACCTTC. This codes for CASSSGGGLGYGYTF.

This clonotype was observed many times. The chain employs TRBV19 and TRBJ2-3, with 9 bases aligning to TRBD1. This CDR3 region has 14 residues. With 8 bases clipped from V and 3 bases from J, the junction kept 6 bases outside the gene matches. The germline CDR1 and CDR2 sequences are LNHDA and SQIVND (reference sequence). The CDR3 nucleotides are TGTGCCAGTGGACAGGGGAGGGAAACAGATACGCAGTATTTT. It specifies CASGQGRETDTQYF. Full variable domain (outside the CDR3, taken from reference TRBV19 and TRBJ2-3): DGGITQSPKYLFRKEGQNVTLSCEQNLNHDAMYWYRQDPGQGLRLIYYSQIVNDFQKGDIAEGYSVSREKKESFPLTVTSAQKNPTAFYLCASGQGRETDTQYFGPGTRLTVL.

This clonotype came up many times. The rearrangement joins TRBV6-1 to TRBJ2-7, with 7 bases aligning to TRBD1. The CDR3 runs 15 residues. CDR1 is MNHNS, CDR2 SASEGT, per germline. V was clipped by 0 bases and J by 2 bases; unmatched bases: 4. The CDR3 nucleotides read TGTGCCAGCAGTGAAGCCGGGACAGCTCCCTACGAGCAGTACTTC. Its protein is CASSEAGTAPYEQYF.

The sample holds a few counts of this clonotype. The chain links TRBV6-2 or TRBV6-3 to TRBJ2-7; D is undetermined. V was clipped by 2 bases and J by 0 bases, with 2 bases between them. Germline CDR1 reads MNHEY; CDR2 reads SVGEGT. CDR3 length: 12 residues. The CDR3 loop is CASSYPSYEQYF. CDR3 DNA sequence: TGTGCCAGCAGTTACCCCTCCTACGAGCAGTACTTC.

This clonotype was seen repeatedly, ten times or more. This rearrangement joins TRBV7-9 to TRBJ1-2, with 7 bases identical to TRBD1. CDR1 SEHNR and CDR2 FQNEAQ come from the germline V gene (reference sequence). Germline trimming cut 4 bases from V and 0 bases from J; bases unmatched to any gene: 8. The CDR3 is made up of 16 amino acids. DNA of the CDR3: TGTGCCAGCAGCTGGGGGACAGAAGAAGCTAACTATGGCTACACCTTC. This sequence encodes CASSWGTEEANYGYTF.

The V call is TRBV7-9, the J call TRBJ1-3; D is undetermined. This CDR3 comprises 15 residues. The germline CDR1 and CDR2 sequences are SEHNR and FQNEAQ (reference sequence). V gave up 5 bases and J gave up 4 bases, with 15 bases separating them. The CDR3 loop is CASSQDRGRGNTIYF. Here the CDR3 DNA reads TGTGCCAGCAGCCAAGATCGTGGGCGAGGAAACACCATATATTTT.

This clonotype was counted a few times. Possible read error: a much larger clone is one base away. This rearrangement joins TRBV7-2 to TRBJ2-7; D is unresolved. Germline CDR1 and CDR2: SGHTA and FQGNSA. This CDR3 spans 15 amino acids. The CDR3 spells CACSLYFDGTYEQYF. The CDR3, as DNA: TGTGCCTGCAGCTTATATTTCGACGGAACCTACGAGCAGTACTTC.